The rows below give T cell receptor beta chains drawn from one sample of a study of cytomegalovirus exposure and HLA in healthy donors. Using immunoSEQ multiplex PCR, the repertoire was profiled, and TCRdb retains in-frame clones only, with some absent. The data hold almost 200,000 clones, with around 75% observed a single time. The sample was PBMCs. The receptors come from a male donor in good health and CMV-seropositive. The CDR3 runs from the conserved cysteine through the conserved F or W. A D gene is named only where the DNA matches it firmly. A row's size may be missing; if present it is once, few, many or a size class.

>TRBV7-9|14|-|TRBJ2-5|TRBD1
CASSLQGALETQYF
TGTGCCAGCAGCCTCCAGGGGGCTCTGGAGACCCAGTACTTC
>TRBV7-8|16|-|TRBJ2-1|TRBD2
CASSFVAGGSYNEQFF
TGTGCCAGCAGCTTCGTAGCGGGGGGGTCCTACAATGAGCAGTTCTTC
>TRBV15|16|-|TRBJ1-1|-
CATSRAGETPGTEAFF
TGTGCCACCAGCAGAGCGGGGGAGACCCCTGGGACTGAAGCTTTCTTT
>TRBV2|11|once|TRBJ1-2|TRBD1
CAGGTGYGYTF
TGTGCCGGGGGGACAGGCTATGGCTACACCTTC
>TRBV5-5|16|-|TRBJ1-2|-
CASSLASGGAYYGYTF
TGTGCCAGCAGCTTGGCCTCGGGGGGCGCGTACTATGGCTACACCTTC
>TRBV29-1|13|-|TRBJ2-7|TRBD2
CSVETSGGMEQYF
TGCAGCGTTGAGACTAGCGGGGGAATGGAGCAGTACTTC
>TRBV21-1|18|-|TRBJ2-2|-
CASSKRGRGQGNTGELFF
TGTGCCAGCAGCAAACGGGGGAGGGGACAGGGAAACACCGGGGAGCTGTTTTTT
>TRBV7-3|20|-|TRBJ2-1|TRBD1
CASSSAGTGGLGFRDNEQFF
TGTGCCAGCAGCTCCGCCGGGACAGGGGGTTTAGGATTTAGGGACAATGAGCAGTTCTTC
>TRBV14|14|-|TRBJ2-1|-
CASSPLQGPNEQFF
TGTGCCAGCAGCCCGTTACAGGGTCCCAATGAGCAGTTCTTC
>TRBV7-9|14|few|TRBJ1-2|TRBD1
CASGQSGQSYGYTF
TGTGCCAGCGGCCAGTCGGGACAGTCCTATGGCTACACCTTC
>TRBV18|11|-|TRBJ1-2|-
CASSSGDGYTF
TGTGCCAGCTCATCGGGGGATGGCTACACCTTC
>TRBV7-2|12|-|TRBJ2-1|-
CASSLDRRKQFF
TGTGCCAGCAGCTTGGATAGGAGGAAGCAGTTCTTC
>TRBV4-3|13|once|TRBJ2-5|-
CASSQNRGETQYF
TGCGCCAGCAGTCAAAATCGAGGAGAGACCCAGTACTTC
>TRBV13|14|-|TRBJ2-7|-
CASSPGSLSYEQYF
TGTGCCAGCAGCCCCGGGTCCTTATCCTACGAGCAGTACTTC
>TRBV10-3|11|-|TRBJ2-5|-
CAIRGAEEQYF
TGTGCCATACGAGGTGCGGAGGAGCAGTACTTC
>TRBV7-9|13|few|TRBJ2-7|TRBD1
CASGPGQVDEQYF
TGTGCCAGCGGGCCGGGACAGGTCGACGAGCAGTACTTC
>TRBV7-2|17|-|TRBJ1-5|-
CASSPLRAGGSNQPQHF
TGTGCCAGCAGCCCCCTCCGAGCGGGGGGTAGCAATCAGCCCCAGCATTTT
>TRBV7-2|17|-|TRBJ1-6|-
CASRSRQDGPYNSPLHF
TGTGCCAGCAGGTCTAGACAGGACGGGCCCTATAATTCACCCCTCCACTTT
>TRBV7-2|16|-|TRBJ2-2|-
CASSPQGLKNTGELFF
TGTGCCAGCAGCCCCCAGGGACTGAAGAACACCGGGGAGCTGTTTTTT
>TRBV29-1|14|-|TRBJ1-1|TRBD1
CSGGVGTGSTEAFF
TGCAGCGGTGGCGTCGGGACAGGGAGCACTGAAGCTTTCTTT